The rows below give T cell receptor beta chains drawn from one sample of a study of T cell repertoires in cytomegalovirus infection. From the reads, TCRdb called clonotypes with MiXCR, one entry per CDR3 protein. There are around 230,000 distinct CDR3 sequences in the sample; 6% to 8% occur only once, and roughly 6.5% lies in the top ten. Material: PBMCs. Source of these receptors: a human donor in good health (CMV status not recorded). Some clones in this sample may be carry-over from other donors' samples. The CDR3 runs from the conserved cysteine through the conserved F or W. D genes are given only for firm matches. Rows give clone size only sometimes, using once, few, many, or a class for an expanded clone.

clone_size j_call v_call d_call cdr3_nt cdr3_aa
many TRBJ1-5 TRBV7-3 - TGTGCCAGCCCCCGTCAGCCCCAGCATTTT CASPRQPQHF
many TRBJ1-1 TRBV12-3/TRBV12-4 - TGTGCCAGCAGTGCACAGGGAGACACTGAAGCTTTCTTT CASSAQGDTEAFF
many TRBJ2-1 TRBV29-1 - TGCAGCGTTGAAGCTCGCCGGGTCGCCAATGAGCAGTTCTTC CSVEARRVANEQFF
many TRBJ2-1 TRBV9 TRBD2 TGTGCCAGCAGCTACCCAAGACTAGCGGGGGGCTCCTACAATGAGCAGTTCTTC CASSYPRLAGGSYNEQFF
many TRBJ2-7 TRBV2 - TGTGCCAGCAGTTCTAAGGGAAGCTTGTCCTACGAGCAGTACTTC CASSSKGSLSYEQYF
many TRBJ2-1 TRBV14 - TGTGCCAGTAGGCCTGGGGGGAAAGTCAATGAGCAGTTCTTC CASRPGGKVNEQFF
many TRBJ2-5 TRBV7-2 - TGTGCCAGCAGCTTAAATAAGGGGGTCATGGTGGACTTC CASSLNKGVMVDF
- TRBJ2-1 TRBV5-6 - TGTGCCAGCAGCCGGACTCCCAATTCCTACAATGAGCAGTTCTTC CASSRTPNSYNEQFF
many TRBJ1-1 TRBV7-9 - TGTGCCAGCAGCGCCGGGGGGAGCACTGAAGCTTTCTTT CASSAGGSTEAFF
many TRBJ2-2 TRBV2 - TGTGCCAGCAGCGTTATAAGAACCGGGACAACGAACACCGGGGAGCTGTTTTTT CASSVIRTGTTNTGELFF
- TRBJ1-4 TRBV3-1 - TGTGCCAGCAGCCAAGCAGATGAAAAACTGTTTTTT CASSQADEKLFF
few TRBJ1-2 TRBV28 TRBD1 TGTGCCAGCAGCCTCGGACAGGTTCGTTACGGCTACACCTTC CASSLGQVRYGYTF
many TRBJ1-1 TRBV4-3 - TGCGCCAGCAGCCAAGATACGGGGCTCCCTGAAGCTTTCTTT CASSQDTGLPEAFF
many TRBJ1-3 TRBV5-6 - TGTGCCAGCAGCTTGTATGGCCGGAGCTCTGGAAACACCATATATTTT CASSLYGRSSGNTIYF
few TRBJ1-2 TRBV28 - TGTGCCAGCAGTTCCCGGATATATACCGGAGGAAACTATGGCTACACCTTC CASSSRIYTGGNYGYTF
- TRBJ2-1 TRBV2 - TGTGCCAGCTCCCGGGACGGCTCCTACAATGAGCAGTTCTTC CASSRDGSYNEQFF
many TRBJ2-2 TRBV7-3 TRBD1 TGTGCCAGCAGCTCCCGACAGGGGATAACCGGGGAGCTGTTTTTT CASSSRQGITGELFF
many TRBJ1-5 TRBV7-2 - TGTGCCAGCAGCTTAGGAGTGATAGGGGCGCAACAGCCCCAGCATTTT CASSLGVIGAQQPQHF
many TRBJ2-5 TRBV7-2 TRBD1 TGTGCCAGCAGCCAAGACAGGGGCGAAGGAGAGACCCAGTACTTC CASSQDRGEGETQYF
many TRBJ1-2 TRBV7-2 - TGTGCCAGCAGCTTAGCGGGGGGGGACTTTAACTATGGCTACACCTTC CASSLAGGDFNYGYTF
many TRBJ1-1 TRBV7-2 TRBD1 TGTGCCAGCAGCTCGGACAGGACCCTGAAAGCTTTCTTT CASSSDRTLKAFF
many TRBJ2-2 TRBV7-9 - TGTGCCAGCAGCTTTGAGGGATACACCGGGGAGCTGTTTTTT CASSFEGYTGELFF
- TRBJ1-3 TRBV5-6 - TGTGCCAGCAGCTTGTTGGGGATCTCTGGAAACACCATATATTTT CASSLLGISGNTIYF
many TRBJ2-1 TRBV12-3/TRBV12-4 TRBD2 TGTGCCAGCAGTTTCCTAGCGGGGGCCCGTGAGCAGTTCTTC CASSFLAGAREQFF
many TRBJ1-1 TRBV7-9 TRBD1 TGTGCCAGCAGCCCGGGGACAGGGAGCACTGAAGCTTTCTTT CASSPGTGSTEAFF
many TRBJ2-7 TRBV6-2/TRBV6-3 - TGTGCCAGCAGTACCCCCGGGTATCAAGGCGAGCAGTACTTC CASSTPGYQGEQYF
many TRBJ1-5 TRBV7-9 - TGTGCCAGCAGCTCCCGACAAAGCAATCAGCCCCAGCATTTT CASSSRQSNQPQHF
many TRBJ2-1 TRBV10-3 - TGTGCCACTTCAACTTCAGTGACACCACCTTCCGATGAGCAGTTCTTC CATSTSVTPPSDEQFF
many TRBJ2-1 TRBV29-1 - TGCAGCGTTGAAGATTATCAGGGGTTGTTCTTC CSVEDYQGLFF
many TRBJ2-1 TRBV7-6 - TGTGCCAGCAGCCGTCGGGACATTAAAACCTCCTACAATGAGCAGTTCTTC CASSRRDIKTSYNEQFF
many TRBJ2-7 TRBV28 - TGTGCCAGCAGTTTTCCCCTGCAGGGGATCTACGAGCAGTACTTC CASSFPLQGIYEQYF
many TRBJ2-3 TRBV7-2 - TGTGCCAGCAGCAAAGGGACGGGTACGCAGTATTTT CASSKGTGTQYF
many TRBJ1-1 TRBV25-1 - TGTGCCAGCAGTGAATGGAGCTTGGGCATGAACACTGAAGCTTTCTTT CASSEWSLGMNTEAFF
many TRBJ2-4 TRBV7-2 TRBD2 TGTGCCAGCAGCTTAGCCACTAGCGGGGACCCGGGGTACTTC CASSLATSGDPGYF
- TRBJ1-4 TRBV20-1 - TGCAGTGCCTCCCGCGGGCGAGAAGCTAATGAAAAACTGTTTTTT CSASRGREANEKLFF
medium-sized TRBJ2-7 TRBV7-8 - TGTGCCAGCAGCTTATCACAGTACTACGAGCAGTACTTC CASSLSQYYEQYF
many TRBJ1-5 TRBV7-2 TRBD1 TGTGCCAGCAGCTTCGGGACAGGGAGTTTAGGCAATCAGCCCCAGCATTTT CASSFGTGSLGNQPQHF
many TRBJ1-6 TRBV28 TRBD1 TGTGCCAGCAGTTTTTTGGGCGTGGGACAGAGCTCCTATAATTCACCCCTCCACTTT CASSFLGVGQSSYNSPLHF